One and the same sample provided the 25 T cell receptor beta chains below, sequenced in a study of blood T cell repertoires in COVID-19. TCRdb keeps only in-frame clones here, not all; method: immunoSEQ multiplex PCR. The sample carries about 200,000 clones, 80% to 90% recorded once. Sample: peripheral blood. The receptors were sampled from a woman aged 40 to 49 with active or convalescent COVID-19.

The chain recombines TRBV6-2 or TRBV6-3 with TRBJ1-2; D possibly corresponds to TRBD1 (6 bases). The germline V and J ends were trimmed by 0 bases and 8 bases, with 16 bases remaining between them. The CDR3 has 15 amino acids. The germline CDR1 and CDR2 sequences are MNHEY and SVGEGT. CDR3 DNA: TGTGCCAGCAGTTACTCCCAAACAGGGCTAAGAGGCTACACCTTC. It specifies CASSYSQTGLRGYTF.

CDR3: CATGLGQGAYNEQFF. CDR3 bases: TGTGCCACCGGACTAGGACAGGGGGCTTACAATGAGCAGTTCTTC. The chain couples TRBV24-1 to TRBJ2-1, with 11 bases identical to TRBD1. V trimming: 9 bases; J trimming: 4 bases; junction bases outside the gene matches: 7. The CDR3 runs to 15 residues. In germline, CDR1 is KGHDR, CDR2 SFDVKD.

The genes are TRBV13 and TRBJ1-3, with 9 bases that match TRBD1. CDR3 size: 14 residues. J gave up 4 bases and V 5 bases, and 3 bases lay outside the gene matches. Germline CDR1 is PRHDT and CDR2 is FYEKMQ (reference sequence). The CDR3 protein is CASSPGTGGNTIYF. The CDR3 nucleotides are TGTGCCAGCAGCCCCGGGACAGGGGGAAACACCATATATTTT.

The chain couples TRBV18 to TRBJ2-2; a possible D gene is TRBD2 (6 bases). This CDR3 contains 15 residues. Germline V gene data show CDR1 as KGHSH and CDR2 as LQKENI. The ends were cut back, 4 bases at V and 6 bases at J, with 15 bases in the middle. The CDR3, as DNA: TGTGCCAGCTCACAAGGGTTAGCGGTATCCGGGGAGCTGTTTTTT. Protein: CASSQGLAVSGELFF.

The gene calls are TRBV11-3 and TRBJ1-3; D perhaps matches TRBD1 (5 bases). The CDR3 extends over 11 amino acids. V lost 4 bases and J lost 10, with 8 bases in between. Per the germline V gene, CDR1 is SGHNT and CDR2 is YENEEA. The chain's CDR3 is CASSYGGTIYF. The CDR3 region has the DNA TGTGCCAGCAGCTACGGGGGTACCATATATTTT.

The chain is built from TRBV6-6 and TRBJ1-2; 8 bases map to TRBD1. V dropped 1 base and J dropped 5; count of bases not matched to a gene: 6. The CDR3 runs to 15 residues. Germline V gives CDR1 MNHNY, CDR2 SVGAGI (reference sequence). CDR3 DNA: TGTGCCAGCAGTTACTTTCAGGGGGCATGGTATGGCTACACCTTC. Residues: CASSYFQGAWYGYTF.

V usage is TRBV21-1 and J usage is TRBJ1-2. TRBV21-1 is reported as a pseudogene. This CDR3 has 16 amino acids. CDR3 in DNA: TGTGCCAGCAGCAAGGGACTCTGGGAGGGGGACTATGGCTACACCTTC. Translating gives CASSKGLWEGDYGYTF.

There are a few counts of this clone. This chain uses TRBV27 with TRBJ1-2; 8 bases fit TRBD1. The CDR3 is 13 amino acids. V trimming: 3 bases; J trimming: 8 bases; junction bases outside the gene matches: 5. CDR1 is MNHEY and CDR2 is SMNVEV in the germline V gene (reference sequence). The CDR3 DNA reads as TGTGCCAGCAGTTTCTCCGACAGGGGCGGCTACACCTTC. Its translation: CASSFSDRGGYTF.

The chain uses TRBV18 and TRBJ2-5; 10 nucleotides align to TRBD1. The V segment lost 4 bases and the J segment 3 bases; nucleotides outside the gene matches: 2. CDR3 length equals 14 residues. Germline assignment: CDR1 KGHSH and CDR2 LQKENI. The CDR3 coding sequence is TGTGCCAGCTCACTGACAGGGGGCGAAGAGACCCAGTACTTC. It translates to CASSLTGGEETQYF.

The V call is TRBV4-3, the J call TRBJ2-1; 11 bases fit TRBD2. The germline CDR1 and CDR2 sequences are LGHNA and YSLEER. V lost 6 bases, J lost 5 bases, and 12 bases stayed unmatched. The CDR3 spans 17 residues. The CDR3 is CASSPLLIAGGHNEQFF. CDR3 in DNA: TGCGCCAGCAGTCCTCTTCTTATAGCGGGGGGGCACAATGAGCAGTTCTTC.

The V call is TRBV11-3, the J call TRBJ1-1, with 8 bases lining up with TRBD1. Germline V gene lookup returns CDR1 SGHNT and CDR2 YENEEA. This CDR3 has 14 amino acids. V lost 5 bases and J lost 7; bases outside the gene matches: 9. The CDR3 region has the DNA TGTGCCAGCAGCCCAAAAACAGGGGGAGATGAAGCTTTCTTT. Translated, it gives CASSPKTGGDEAFF.

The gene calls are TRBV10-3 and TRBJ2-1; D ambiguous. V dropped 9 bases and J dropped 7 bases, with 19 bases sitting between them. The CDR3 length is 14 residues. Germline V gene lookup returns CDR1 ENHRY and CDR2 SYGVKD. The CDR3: CAIRLIHMANEQFF. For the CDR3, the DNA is TGTGCCATTAGACTTATCCATATGGCTAATGAGCAGTTCTTC.

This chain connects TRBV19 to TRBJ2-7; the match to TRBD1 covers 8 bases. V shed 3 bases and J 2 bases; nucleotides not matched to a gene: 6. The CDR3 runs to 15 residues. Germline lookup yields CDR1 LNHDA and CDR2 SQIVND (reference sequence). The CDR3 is CASSINGQGTYEQYF. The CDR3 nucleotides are TGTGCCAGTAGTATTAACGGACAGGGAACCTACGAGCAGTACTTC.

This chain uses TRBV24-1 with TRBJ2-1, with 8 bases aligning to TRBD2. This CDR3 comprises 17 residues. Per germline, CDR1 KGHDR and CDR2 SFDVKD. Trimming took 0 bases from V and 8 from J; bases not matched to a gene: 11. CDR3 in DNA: TGTGCCACCAGTGATTTGATCTCGGGGGGGGCCTTTGATGAGCAGTTCTTC. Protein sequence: CATSDLISGGAFDEQFF.

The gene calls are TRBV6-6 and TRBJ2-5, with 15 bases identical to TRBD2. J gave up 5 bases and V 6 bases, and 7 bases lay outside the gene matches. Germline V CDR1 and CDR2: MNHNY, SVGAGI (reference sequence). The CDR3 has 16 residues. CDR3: CASRIGLAGGEETQYF. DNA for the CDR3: TGTGCCAGCAGGATCGGACTAGCGGGGGGGGAGGAGACCCAGTACTTC.

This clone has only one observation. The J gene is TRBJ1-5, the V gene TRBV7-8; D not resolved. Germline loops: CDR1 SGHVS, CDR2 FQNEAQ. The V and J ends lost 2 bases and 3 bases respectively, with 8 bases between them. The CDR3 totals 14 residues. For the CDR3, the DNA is TGTGCCAGCAGCTTACGGGGATTCAATCAGCCCCAGCATTTT. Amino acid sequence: CASSLRGFNQPQHF. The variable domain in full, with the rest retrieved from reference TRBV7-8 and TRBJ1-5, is GAGVSQSPRYKVAKRGQDVALRCDPISGHVSLFWYQQALGQGPEFLTYFQNEAQLDKSGLPSDRFFAERPEGSVSTLKIQRTQQEDSAVYLCASSLRGFNQPQHFGDGTRLSIL.

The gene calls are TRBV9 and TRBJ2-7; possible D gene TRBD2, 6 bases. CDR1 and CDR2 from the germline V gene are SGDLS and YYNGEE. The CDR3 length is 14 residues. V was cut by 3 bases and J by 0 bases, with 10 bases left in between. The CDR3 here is CASSAGTHSYEQYF. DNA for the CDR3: TGTGCCAGCAGCGCCGGGACTCACTCCTACGAGCAGTACTTC.

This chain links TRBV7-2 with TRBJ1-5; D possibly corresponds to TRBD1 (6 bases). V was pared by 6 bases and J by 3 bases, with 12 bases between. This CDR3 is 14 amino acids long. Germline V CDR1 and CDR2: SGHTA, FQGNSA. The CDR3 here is CASSWDNHNQPQHF. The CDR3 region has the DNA TGTGCCAGCAGTTGGGACAACCACAATCAGCCCCAGCATTTT.

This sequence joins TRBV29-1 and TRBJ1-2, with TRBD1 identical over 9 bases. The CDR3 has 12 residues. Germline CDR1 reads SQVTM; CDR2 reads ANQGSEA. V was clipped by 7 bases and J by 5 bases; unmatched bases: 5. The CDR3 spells CSAEGQGYGYTF. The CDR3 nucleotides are TGCAGCGCAGAGGGACAGGGTTATGGCTACACCTTC.

CDR3 sequence (DNA): TGTGCCAGCAGTGTCTACAGGCGGAACACTGAAGCTTTCTTT. Translated, it gives CASSVYRRNTEAFF. The genes are TRBV2 and TRBJ1-1, with a weak D call TRBD1 (5 bases). Germline V CDR1 and CDR2: SNHLY, FYNNEI. CDR3 length: 14 amino acids. V gave up 4 bases and J gave up 1 base, with 10 bases separating them. Complete variable domain (other parts from reference TRBV2 and TRBJ1-1): EPEVTQTPSHQVTQMGQEVILRCVPISNHLYFYWYRQILGQKVEFLVSFYNNEISEKSEIFDDQFSVERPDGSNFTLKIRSTKLEDSAMYFCASSVYRRNTEAFFGQGTRLTVV.

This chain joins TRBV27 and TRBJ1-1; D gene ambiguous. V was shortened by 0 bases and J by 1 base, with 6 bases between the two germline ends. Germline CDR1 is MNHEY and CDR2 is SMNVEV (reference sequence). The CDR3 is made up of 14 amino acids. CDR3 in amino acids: CASSLSGGNTEAFF. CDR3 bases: TGTGCCAGCAGTTTATCTGGCGGGAACACTGAAGCTTTCTTT.

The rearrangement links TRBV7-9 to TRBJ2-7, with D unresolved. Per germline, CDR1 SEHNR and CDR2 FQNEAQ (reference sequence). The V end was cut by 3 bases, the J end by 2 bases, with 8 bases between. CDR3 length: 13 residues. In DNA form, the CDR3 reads TGTGCCAGCAGCTTCGCAGGCACCTACGAGCAGTACTTC. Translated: CASSFAGTYEQYF.

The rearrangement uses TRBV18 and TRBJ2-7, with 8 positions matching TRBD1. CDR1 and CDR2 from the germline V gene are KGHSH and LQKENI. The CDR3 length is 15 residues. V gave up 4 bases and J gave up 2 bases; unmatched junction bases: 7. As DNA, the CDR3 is TGTGCCAGCTCACGCGGACAGGGTAGCCCCTACGAGCAGTACTTC. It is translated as CASSRGQGSPYEQYF. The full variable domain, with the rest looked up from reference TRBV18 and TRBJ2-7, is NAGVMQNPRHLVRRRGQEARLRCSPMKGHSHVYWYRQLPEEGLKFMVYLQKENIIDESGMPKERFSAEFPKEGPSILRIQQVVRGDSAAYFCASSRGQGSPYEQYFGPGTRLTVT.

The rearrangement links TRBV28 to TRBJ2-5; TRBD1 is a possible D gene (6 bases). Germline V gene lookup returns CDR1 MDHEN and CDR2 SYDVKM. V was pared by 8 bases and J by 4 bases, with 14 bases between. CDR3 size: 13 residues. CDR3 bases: TGTGCCAGCGCCCCGACGACAGGAGAGACCCAGTACTTC. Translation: CASAPTTGETQYF.

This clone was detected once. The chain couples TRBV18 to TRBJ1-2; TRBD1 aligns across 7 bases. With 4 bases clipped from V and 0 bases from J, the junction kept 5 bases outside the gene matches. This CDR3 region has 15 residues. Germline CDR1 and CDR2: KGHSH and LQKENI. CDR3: CASSLTGTANYGYTF. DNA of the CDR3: TGTGCCAGCTCACTTACCGGGACAGCTAACTATGGCTACACCTTC.